This entry is about one T cell receptor beta chain. Its antigen is not known. This sample was included in a study of beta chain features in type 1 diabetes. Study background: Cells sorted and examined across all samples totaled 107,917,701.

V lost 1 base and J 3 bases, leaving 12 bases between the germline ends. CDR1 LGHNT and CDR2 FRNRAP come from the germline V gene. The CDR3 consists of 15 residues. Study-wide results and limits: Shorter templates might be favored by PCR, equally in patients and controls. When Type 1 diabetes patients were examined, their TCRB CDR3s proved moderately but significantly shorter in all four CD4+ subsets. Since sequencing was performed on cDNA, cells with high TCR expression could be over-represented.

The whole isolated RNA underwent reverse transcription, so sequencing captured expressed TCRB transcripts. TCRdb's table, derived via immunoSEQ multiplex PCR, lists solely in-frame clones and lacks some. The sample contains some 640,000 clones, roughly an eighth of which appear only once. Sample: naive CD4+ T cells from blood. The V call is TRBV12-5, the J call TRBJ2-5; a possible D gene is TRBD2 (6 bases). The sequence was obtained from a man in his late teens or twenties with type 1 diabetes. The CDR3 here is CASGLGTTPEETQYF. Here the CDR3 DNA reads TGTGCTAGTGGTTTGGGGACTACACCCGAAGAGACCCAGTACTTC.